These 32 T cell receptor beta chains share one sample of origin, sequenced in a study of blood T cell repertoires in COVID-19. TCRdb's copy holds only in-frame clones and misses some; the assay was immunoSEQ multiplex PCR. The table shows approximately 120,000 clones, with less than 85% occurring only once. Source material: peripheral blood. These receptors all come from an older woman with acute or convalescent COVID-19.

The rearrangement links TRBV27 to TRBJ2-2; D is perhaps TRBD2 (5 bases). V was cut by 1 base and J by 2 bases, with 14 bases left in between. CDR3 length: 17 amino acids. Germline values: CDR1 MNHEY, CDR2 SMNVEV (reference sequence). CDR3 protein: CASSLWRRGTNTGELFF. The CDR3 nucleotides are TGTGCCAGCAGTTTATGGAGGAGAGGTACCAACACCGGGGAGCTGTTTTTT.

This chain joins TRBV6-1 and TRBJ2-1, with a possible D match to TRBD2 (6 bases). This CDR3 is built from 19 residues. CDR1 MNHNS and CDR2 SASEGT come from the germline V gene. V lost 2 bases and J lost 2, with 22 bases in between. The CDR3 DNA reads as TGTGCCAGCAGTGAAATTGTCCCCAGGAGGGCTCTTCCCTACAATGAGCAGTTCTTC. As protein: CASSEIVPRRALPYNEQFF.

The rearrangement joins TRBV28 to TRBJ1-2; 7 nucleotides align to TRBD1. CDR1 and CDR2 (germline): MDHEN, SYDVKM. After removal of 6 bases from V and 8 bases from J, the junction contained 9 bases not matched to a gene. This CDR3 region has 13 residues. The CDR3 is CASSPDRVQGYTF. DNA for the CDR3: TGTGCCAGCAGCCCTGACAGGGTCCAAGGCTACACCTTC.

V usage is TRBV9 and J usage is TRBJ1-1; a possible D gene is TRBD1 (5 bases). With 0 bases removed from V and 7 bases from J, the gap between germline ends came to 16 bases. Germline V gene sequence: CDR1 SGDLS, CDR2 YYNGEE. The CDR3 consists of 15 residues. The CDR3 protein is CASSVGPQGGDEAFF. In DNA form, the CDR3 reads TGTGCCAGCAGCGTAGGCCCCCAAGGAGGGGATGAAGCTTTCTTT. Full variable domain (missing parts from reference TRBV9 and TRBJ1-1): DSGVTQTPKHLITATGQRVTLRCSPRSGDLSVYWYQQSLDQGLQFLIQYYNGEERAKGNILERFSAQQFPDLHSELNLSSLELGDSALYFCASSVGPQGGDEAFFGQGTRLTVV.

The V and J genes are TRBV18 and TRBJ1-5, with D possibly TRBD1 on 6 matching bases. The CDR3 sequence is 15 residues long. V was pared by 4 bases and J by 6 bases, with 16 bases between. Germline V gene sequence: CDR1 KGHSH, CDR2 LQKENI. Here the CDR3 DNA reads TGTGCCAGCTCACGAGAAGCAGGGGCGGGTCAGCCCCAGCATTTT. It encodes CASSREAGAGQPQHF.

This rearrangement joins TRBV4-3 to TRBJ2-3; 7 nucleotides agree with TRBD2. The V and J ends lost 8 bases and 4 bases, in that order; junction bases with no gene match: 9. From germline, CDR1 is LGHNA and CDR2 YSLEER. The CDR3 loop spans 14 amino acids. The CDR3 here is CASSRGGAPDTQYF. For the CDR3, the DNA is TGCGCCAGCTCGAGGGGAGGGGCACCAGATACGCAGTATTTT.

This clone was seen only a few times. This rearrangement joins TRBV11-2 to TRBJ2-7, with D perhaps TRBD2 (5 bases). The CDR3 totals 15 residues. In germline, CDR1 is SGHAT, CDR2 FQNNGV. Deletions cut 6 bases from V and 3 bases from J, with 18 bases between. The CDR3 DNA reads TGTGCCAGCAGGACTCTAGGAGGAACCAACTACGAGCAGTACTTC. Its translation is CASRTLGGTNYEQYF.

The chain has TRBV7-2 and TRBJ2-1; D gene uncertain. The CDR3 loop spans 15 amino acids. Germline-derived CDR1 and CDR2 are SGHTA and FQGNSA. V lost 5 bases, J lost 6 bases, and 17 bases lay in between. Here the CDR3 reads CASSKVVWSSNEQFF. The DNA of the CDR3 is TGTGCCAGCAGCAAAGTTGTTTGGAGTAGCAATGAGCAGTTCTTC.

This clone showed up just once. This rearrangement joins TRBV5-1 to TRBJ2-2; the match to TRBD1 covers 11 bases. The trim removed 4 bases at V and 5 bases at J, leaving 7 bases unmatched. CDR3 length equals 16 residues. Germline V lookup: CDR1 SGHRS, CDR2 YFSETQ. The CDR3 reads CASSASGTGGTGELFF. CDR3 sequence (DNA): TGCGCCAGCAGCGCTTCGGGGACAGGGGGGACCGGGGAGCTGTTTTTT.

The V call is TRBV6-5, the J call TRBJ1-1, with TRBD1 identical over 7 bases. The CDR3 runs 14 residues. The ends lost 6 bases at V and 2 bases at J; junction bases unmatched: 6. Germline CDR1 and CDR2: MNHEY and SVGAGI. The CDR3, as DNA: TGTGCCAGCAGCCCAAGACAGGGCAACACTGAAGCTTTCTTT. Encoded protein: CASSPRQGNTEAFF.

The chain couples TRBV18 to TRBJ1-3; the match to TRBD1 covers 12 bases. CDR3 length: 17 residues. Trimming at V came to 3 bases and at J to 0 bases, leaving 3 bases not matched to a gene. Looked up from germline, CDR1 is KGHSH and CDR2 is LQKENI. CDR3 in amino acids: CASSPGTGGSSGNTIYF. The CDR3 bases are TGTGCCAGCTCACCCGGGACAGGGGGCAGCTCTGGAAACACCATATATTTT. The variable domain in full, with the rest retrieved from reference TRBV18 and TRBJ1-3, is NAGVMQNPRHLVRRRGQEARLRCSPMKGHSHVYWYRQLPEEGLKFMVYLQKENIIDESGMPKERFSAEFPKEGPSILRIQQVVRGDSAAYFCASSPGTGGSSGNTIYFGEGSWLTVV.

The CDR3 DNA reads TGTGCCTGGAGTCTGGGCCTCCGAGATCAGCCCCAGCATTTT. It translates to CAWSLGLRDQPQHF. The chain has TRBV30 and TRBJ1-5; D not resolved. The CDR3 is 14 residues long. Trimming shortened V by 2 bases and J by 5 bases, and 13 bases separated the two germline ends. In germline, CDR1 is GTSNPN, CDR2 SVGIG (reference sequence).

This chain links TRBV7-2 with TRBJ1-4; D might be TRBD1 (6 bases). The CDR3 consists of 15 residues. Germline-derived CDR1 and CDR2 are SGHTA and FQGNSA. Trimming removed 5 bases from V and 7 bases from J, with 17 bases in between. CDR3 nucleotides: TGTGCCAGCAGCCCCCGGGGGGGGCGGATTGAAAAACTGTTTTTT. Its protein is CASSPRGGRIEKLFF.

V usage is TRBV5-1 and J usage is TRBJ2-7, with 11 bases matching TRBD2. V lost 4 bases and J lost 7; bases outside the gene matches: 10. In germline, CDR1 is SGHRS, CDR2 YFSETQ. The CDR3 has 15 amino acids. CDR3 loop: CASSATSGGSGEQYF. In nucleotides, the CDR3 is TGCGCCAGCAGCGCTACTAGCGGGGGTTCGGGGGAGCAGTACTTC. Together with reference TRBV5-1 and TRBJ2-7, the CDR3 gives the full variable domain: KAGVTQTPRYLIKTRGQQVTLSCSPISGHRSVSWYQQTPGQGLQFLFEYFSETQRNKGNFPGRFSGRQFSNSRSEMNVSTLELGDSALYLCASSATSGGSGEQYFGPGTRLTVT.

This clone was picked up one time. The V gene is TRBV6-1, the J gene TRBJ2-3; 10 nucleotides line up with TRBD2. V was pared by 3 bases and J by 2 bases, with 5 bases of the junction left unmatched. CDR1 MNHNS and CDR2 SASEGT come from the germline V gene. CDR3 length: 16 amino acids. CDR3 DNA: TGTGCCAGCAGTGACCATAGCGGGAGGACCACAGATACGCAGTATTTT. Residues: CASSDHSGRTTDTQYF.

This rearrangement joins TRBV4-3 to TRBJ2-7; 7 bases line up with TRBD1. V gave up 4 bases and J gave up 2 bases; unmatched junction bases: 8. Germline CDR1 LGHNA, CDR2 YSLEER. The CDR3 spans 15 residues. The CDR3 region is CASSLSRQGAYEQYF. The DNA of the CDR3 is TGCGCCAGCAGCCTCAGTCGCCAGGGGGCCTACGAGCAGTACTTC.

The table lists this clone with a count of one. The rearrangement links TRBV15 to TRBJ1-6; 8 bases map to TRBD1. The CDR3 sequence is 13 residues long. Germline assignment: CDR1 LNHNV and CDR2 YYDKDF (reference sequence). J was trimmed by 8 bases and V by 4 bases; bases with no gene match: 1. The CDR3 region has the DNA TGTGCCACCAGCAAGACAGGGGATTCACCCCTCCACTTT. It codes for CATSKTGDSPLHF. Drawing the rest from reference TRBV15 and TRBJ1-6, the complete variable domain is DAMVIQNPRYQVTQFGKPVTLSCSQTLNHNVMYWYQQKSSQAPKLLFHYYDKDFNNEADTPDNFQSRRPNTSFCFLDIRSPGLGDTAMYLCATSKTGDSPLHFGNGTRLTVT.

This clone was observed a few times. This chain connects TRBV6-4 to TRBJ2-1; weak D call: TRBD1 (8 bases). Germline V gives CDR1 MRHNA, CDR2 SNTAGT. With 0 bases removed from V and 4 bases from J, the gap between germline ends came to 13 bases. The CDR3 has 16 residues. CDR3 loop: CASSDSTGEGYNEQFF. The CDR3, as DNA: TGTGCCAGCAGTGACTCGACAGGGGAGGGGTACAATGAGCAGTTCTTC.

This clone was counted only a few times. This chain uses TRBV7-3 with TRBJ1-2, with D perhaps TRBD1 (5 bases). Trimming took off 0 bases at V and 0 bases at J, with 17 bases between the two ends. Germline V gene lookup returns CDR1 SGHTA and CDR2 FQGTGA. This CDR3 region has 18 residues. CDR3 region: CASSLTGAGPEANYGYTF. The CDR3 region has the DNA TGTGCCAGCAGCTTAACAGGGGCCGGTCCGGAAGCTAACTATGGCTACACCTTC. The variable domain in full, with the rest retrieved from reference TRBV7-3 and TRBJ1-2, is GAGVSQTPSNKVTEKGKYVELRCDPISGHTALYWYRQSLGQGPEFLIYFQGTGAADDSGLPNDRFFAVRPEGSVSTLKIQRTERGDSAVYLCASSLTGAGPEANYGYTFGSGTRLTVV.

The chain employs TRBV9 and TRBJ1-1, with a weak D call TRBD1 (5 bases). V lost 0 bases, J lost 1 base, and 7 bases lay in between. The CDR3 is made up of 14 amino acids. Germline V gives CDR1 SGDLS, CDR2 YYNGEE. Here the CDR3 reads CASSVETANTEAFF. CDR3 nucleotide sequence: TGTGCCAGCAGCGTAGAGACAGCGAACACTGAAGCTTTCTTT.

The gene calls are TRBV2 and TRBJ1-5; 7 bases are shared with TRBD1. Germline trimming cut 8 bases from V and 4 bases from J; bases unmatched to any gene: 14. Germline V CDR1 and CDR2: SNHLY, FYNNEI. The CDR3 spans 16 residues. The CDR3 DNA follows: TGTGCCAGCTCCGCAACCCGAGACAGGGTAAATCAGCCCCAGCATTTT. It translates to CASSATRDRVNQPQHF. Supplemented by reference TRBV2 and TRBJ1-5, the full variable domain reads EPEVTQTPSHQVTQMGQEVILRCVPISNHLYFYWYRQILGQKVEFLVSFYNNEISEKSEIFDDQFSVERPDGSNFTLKIRSTKLEDSAMYFCASSATRDRVNQPQHFGDGTRLSIL.

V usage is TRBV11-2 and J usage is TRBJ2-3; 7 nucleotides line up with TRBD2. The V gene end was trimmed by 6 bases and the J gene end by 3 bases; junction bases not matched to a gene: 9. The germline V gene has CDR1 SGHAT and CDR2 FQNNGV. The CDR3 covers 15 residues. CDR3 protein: CASRSERDRTDTQYF. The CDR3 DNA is TGTGCCAGCAGATCCGAGCGGGACCGGACAGATACGCAGTATTTT.

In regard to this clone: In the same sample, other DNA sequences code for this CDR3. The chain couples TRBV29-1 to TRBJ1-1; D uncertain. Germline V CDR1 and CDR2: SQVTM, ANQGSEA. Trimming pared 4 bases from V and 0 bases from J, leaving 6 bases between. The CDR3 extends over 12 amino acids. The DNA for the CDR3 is TGCAGCGTTGGCAGATTGAACACTGAAGCTTTCTTT. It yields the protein CSVGRLNTEAFF.

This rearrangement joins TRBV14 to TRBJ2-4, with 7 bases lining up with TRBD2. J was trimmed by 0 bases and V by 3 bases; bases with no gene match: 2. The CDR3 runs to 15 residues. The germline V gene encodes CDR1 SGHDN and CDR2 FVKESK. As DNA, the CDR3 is TGTGCCAGCAGCCACGGGGGGTTAGCCAAAAACATTCAGTACTTC. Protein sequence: CASSHGGLAKNIQYF.

The CDR3 DNA sequence: TGTGCCACCAGTGCCAGGGGCTCTTTTTGGGCCCAGCATTTT. Translated, it gives CATSARGSFWAQHF. The rearrangement links TRBV24-1 to TRBJ1-5; tentative D call: TRBD1 (6 bases). Trimming pared 5 bases from V and 11 bases from J, leaving 18 bases between. Per germline, CDR1 KGHDR and CDR2 SFDVKD. This CDR3 has 14 amino acids.

The CDR3 here is CACTGQGDTGELFF. The CDR3, as DNA: TGTGCCTGCACGGGACAGGGAGATACCGGGGAGCTGTTTTTT. The genes are TRBV28 and TRBJ2-2; 9 bases match TRBD1. Germline V lookup: CDR1 MDHEN, CDR2 SYDVKM. Losses at the gene ends were 11 bases for V and 5 bases for J; bases not matched to a gene: 9. The CDR3 contains 14 residues.

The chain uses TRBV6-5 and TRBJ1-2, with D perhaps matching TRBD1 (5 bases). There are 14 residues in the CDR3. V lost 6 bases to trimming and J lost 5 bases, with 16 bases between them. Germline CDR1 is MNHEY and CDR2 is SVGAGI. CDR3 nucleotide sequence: TGTGCCAGCAGGCAGGGCAGCACCTCGTATGGCTACACCTTC. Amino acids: CASRQGSTSYGYTF.

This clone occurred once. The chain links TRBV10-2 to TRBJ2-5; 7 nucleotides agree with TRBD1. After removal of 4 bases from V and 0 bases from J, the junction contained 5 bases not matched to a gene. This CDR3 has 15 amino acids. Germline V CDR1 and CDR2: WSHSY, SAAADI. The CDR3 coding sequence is TGCGCCAGCAGTGTTGAGGGGGCCTACCAAGAGACCCAGTACTTC. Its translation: CASSVEGAYQETQYF.

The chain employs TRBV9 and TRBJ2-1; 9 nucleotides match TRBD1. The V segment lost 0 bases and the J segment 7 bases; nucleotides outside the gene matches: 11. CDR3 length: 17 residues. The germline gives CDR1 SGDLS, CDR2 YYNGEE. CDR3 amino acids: CASSVVSGTGNWNEQFF. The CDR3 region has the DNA TGTGCCAGCAGCGTAGTCTCAGGGACAGGGAATTGGAATGAGCAGTTCTTC.

CDR3 bases: TGCAGTGCGGGACTAGTCTACGAGCAGTACTTC. As protein: CSAGLVYEQYF. The J gene is TRBJ2-7, the V gene TRBV20-1; TRBD2 matches at 8 bases. Per the germline V gene, CDR1 is DFQATT and CDR2 is SNEGSKA (reference sequence). V lost 6 bases and J lost 3; bases outside the gene matches: 1. The CDR3 totals 11 residues.

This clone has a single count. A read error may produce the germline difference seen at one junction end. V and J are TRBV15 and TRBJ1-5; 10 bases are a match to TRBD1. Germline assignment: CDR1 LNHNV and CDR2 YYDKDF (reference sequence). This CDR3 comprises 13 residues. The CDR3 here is CATSTDRGHTLNF. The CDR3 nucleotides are TGTGCCACCAGCACCGACAGGGGGCACACTTTGAATTTT. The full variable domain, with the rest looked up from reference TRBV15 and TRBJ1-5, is DAMVIQNPRYQVTQFGKPVTLSCSQTLNHNVMYWYQQKSSQAPKLLFHYYDKDFNNEADTPDNFQSRRPNTSFCFLDIRSPGLGDTAMYLCATSTDRGHTLNFGDGTRLSIL.

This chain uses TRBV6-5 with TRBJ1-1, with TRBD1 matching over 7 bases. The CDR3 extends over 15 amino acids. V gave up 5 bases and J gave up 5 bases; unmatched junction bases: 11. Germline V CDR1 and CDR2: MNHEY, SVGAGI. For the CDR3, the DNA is TGTGCCAGCAGTCCCCAAGGGGGCGGGGGGACTGAAGCTTTCTTT. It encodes CASSPQGGGGTEAFF.